This passage covers 4 T cell receptor beta chains from one sample sequenced in a study of blood T cell repertoires in COVID-19. The protocol was immunoSEQ multiplex PCR, while the TCRdb copy is restricted to in-frame clones and leaves out a portion. This sample carries 350,000 or so clones, around 83% of them seen once, and the ten largest clones take 2.5% to 3.5%. The sequenced material came from peripheral blood. The source is a man in his thirties or forties with active or convalescent COVID-19.

The chain couples TRBV4-3 to TRBJ1-2; D not resolved. CDR1 and CDR2 from the germline V gene are LGHNA and YSLEER. The V end was cut by 4 bases, the J end by 8 bases, with 11 bases between. This CDR3 region has 12 residues. CDR3 loop: CASSPYEGGYTF. CDR3 coding DNA: TGCGCCAGCAGCCCCTACGAGGGAGGCTACACCTTC.

This chain connects TRBV2 to TRBJ2-1; 7 nucleotides line up with TRBD2. CDR1 and CDR2 from the germline V gene are SNHLY and FYNNEI. V gave up 7 bases and J gave up 12 bases; unmatched junction bases: 9. CDR3 length equals 12 residues. Here the CDR3 reads CASKVGRGVQFF. In DNA form, the CDR3 reads TGTGCCAGCAAGGTAGGGAGGGGCGTGCAGTTCTTC. Variable domain in full (rest from reference TRBV2 and TRBJ2-1): EPEVTQTPSHQVTQMGQEVILRCVPISNHLYFYWYRQILGQKVEFLVSFYNNEISEKSEIFDDQFSVERPDGSNFTLKIRSTKLEDSAMYFCASKVGRGVQFFGPGTRLTVL.

The chain is built from TRBV7-2 and TRBJ1-2; D not resolved. The germline CDR1 and CDR2 sequences are SGHTA and FQGNSA. The CDR3 loop spans 13 amino acids. The V and J ends lost 2 bases and 8 bases respectively, with 12 bases between them. CDR3 nucleotides: TGTGCCAGCAGCTTATACGGGGAAAGAGGCTACACCTTC. Protein: CASSLYGERGYTF.

V usage is TRBV29-1 and J usage is TRBJ2-2; TRBD2 might be the D (6 bases). The CDR3 is made up of 16 amino acids. V dropped 2 bases and J dropped 7 bases, with 20 bases sitting between them. Germline CDR1 SQVTM, CDR2 ANQGSEA. CDR3 sequence (DNA): TGCAGCGTTGAAAAAGTGTTAGGTGGAGGGAACGGGGAGCTGTTTTTT. Translated, it gives CSVEKVLGGGNGELFF.